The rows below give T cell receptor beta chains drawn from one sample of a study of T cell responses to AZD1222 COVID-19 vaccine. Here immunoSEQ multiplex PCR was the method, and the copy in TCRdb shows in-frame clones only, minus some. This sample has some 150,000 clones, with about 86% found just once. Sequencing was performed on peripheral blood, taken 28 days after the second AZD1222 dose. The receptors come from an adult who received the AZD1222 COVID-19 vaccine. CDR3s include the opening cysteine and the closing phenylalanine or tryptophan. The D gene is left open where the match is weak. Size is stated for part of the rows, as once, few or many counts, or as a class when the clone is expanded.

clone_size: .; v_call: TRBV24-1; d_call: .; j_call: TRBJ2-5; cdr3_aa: CATSDGWEETQYF; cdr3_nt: TGTGCCACCAGTGATGGGTGGGAAGAGACCCAGTACTTC
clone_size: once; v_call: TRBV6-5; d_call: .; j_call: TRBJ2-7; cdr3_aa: CASILSEGVFGEQYF; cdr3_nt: TGTGCCAGTATTTTGTCTGAGGGGGTCTTCGGCGAGCAGTACTTC
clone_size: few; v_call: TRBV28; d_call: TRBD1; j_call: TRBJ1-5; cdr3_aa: CASSPGQAGQPQHF; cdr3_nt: TGTGCCAGCAGCCCGGGACAGGCGGGTCAGCCCCAGCATTTT
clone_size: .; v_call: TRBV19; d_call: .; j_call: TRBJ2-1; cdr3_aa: CASSISGTYNEQFF; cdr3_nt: TGTGCCAGTAGTATCTCCGGGACGTACAATGAGCAGTTCTTC
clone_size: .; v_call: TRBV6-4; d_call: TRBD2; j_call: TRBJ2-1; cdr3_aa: CASSGGAGGHEQFF; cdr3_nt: TGTGCCAGCAGTGGTGGAGCGGGGGGGCATGAGCAGTTCTTC
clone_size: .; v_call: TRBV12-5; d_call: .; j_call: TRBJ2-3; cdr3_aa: CASGLGRDGTDTQYF; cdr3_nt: TGTGCTAGTGGACTAGGGCGGGATGGGACAGATACGCAGTATTTT
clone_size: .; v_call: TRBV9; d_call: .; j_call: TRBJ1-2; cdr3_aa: CASSVAGYGYTF; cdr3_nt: TGTGCCAGCAGCGTAGCTGGGTATGGCTACACCTTC
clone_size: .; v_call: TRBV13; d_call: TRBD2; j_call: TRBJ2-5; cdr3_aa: CASSPRGGQETQYF; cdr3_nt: TGTGCCAGCAGCCCCCGGGGGGGCCAAGAGACCCAGTACTTC
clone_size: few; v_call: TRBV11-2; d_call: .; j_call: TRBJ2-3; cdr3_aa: CASSLGDTQYF; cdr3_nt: TGTGCCAGCAGCTTAGGAGATACGCAGTATTTT
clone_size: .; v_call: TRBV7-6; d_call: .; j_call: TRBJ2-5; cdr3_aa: CASSRSGPQETQYF; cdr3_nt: TGTGCCAGCAGCCGTAGCGGCCCCCAAGAGACCCAGTACTTC
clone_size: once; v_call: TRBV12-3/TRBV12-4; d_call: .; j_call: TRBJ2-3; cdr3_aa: CASMGGDTQYF; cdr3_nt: TGTGCCAGCATGGGTGGGGATACGCAGTATTTT
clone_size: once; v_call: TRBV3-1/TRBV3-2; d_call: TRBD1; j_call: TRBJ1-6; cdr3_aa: CASSQGTGGYSPLHF; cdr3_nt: TGTGCCAGCAGCCAAGGGACAGGGGGCTATTCACCCCTCCACTTT
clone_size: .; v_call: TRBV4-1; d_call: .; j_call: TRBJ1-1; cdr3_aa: CASALTLNTEAFF; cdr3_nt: TGCGCCAGCGCCTTGACCCTGAACACTGAAGCTTTCTTT
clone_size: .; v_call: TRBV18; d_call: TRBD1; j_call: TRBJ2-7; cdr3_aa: CASSPRTGTGKDEQYF; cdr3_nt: TGTGCCAGCTCCCCGAGAACCGGGACAGGCAAGGACGAGCAGTACTTC
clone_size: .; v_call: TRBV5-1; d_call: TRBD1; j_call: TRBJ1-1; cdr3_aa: CASSIGGQGSGAFF; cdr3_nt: TGCGCCAGCAGCATCGGAGGACAGGGTTCGGGAGCTTTCTTT
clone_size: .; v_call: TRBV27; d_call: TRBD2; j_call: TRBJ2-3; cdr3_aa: CASSLRLAGLTDTQYF; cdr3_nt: TGTGCCAGCAGTCTTAGACTAGCGGGACTCACAGATACGCAGTATTTT
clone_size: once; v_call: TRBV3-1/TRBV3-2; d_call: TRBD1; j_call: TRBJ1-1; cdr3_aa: CASNPGGGGEAFF; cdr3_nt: TGTGCCAGCAACCCGGGAGGGGGCGGAGAAGCTTTCTTT
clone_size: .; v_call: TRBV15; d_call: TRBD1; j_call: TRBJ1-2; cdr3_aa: CATSRGGTGVYGYTF; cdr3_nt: TGTGCCACCAGCAGAGGAGGGACAGGGGTTTATGGCTACACCTTC
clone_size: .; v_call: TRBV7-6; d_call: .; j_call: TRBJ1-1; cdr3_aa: CASSHRGGNTEAFF; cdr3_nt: TGTGCCAGCTCCCATCGCGGGGGAAACACTGAAGCTTTCTTT
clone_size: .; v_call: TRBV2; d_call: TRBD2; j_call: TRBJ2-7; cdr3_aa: CASSDLAGGISYEQYF; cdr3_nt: TGTGCCAGCAGTGATCTAGCGGGGGGGATCTCCTACGAGCAGTACTTC
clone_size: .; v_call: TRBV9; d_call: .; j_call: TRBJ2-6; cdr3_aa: CASKAGSGVSGANVLTF; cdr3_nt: TGTGCCAGCAAAGCAGGGTCCGGGGTTTCTGGGGCCAACGTCCTGACTTTC
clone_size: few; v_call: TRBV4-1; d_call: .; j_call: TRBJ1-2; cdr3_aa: CASSQDMTLYGYTF; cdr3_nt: TGCGCCAGCAGCCAAGATATGACTCTCTATGGCTACACCTTC
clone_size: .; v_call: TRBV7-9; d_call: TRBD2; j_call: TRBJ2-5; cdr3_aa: CASSPGEGRQTQYF; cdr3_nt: TGTGCCAGCAGCCCGGGGGAGGGGCGGCAGACCCAGTACTTC
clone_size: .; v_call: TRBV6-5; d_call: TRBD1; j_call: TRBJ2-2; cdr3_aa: CASSWDSNTGELFF; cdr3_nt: TGTGCCAGCAGTTGGGACAGCAACACCGGGGAGCTGTTTTTT
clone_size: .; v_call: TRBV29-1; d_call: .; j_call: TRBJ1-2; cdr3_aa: CSVEPGSLGSYGYTF; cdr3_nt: TGCAGCGTCGAACCCGGTTCCTTAGGGAGCTATGGCTACACCTTC
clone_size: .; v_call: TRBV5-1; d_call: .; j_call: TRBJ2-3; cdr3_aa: CASSLLVVDTQYF; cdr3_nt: TGCGCCAGCAGCCTCCTCGTGGTAGATACGCAGTATTTT
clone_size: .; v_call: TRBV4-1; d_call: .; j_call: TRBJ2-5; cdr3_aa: CASSQFVGQETQYF; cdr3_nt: TGCGCCAGCAGCCAGTTTGTGGGTCAAGAGACCCAGTACTTC
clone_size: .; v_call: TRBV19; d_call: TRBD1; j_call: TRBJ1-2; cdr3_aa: CASSDRGRLYGYTF; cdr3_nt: TGTGCCAGTAGTGACAGGGGACGACTCTATGGCTACACCTTC
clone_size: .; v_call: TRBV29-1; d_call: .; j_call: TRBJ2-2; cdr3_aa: CSVEVRGTGELFF; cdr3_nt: TGCAGCGTTGAAGTCCGCGGCACCGGGGAGCTGTTTTTT
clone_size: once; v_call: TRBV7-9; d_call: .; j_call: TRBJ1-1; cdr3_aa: CASSTTGRTEAFF; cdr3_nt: TGTGCCAGCAGCACCACAGGGCGCACTGAAGCTTTCTTT
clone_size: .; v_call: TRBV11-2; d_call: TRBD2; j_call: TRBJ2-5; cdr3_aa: CASSFTILAGRNLETQYF; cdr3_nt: TGTGCCAGCAGCTTTACTATTTTAGCGGGGAGGAATTTGGAGACCCAGTACTTC
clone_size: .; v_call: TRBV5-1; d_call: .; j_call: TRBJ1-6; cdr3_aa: CASSLAASSYNSPLHF; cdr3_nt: TGCGCCAGCAGCTTGGCCGCAAGCTCCTATAATTCACCCCTCCACTTT
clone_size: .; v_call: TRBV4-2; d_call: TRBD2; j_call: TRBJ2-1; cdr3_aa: CASSQDLTGGPFNEQFF; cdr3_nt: TGTGCCAGCAGCCAAGATCTGACGGGAGGGCCCTTTAATGAGCAGTTCTTC
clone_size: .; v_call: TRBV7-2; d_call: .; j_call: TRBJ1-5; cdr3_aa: CASSLNRWGSNQPQHF; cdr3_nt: TGTGCCAGCAGCTTAAACCGGTGGGGCAGCAATCAGCCCCAGCATTTT
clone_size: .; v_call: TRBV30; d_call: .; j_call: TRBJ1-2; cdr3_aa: CAWSVLSGYRGDGYTF; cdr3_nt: TGTGCCTGGAGTGTACTTTCCGGGTATAGAGGTGATGGCTACACCTTC
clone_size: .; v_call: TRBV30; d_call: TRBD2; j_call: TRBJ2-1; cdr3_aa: CAWSVKSSGSAIF; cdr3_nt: TGTGCCTGGAGTGTAAAATCTAGCGGGAGTGCGATCTTC
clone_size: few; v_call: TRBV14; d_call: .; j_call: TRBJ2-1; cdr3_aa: CASSQDFRLYTIEEQFF; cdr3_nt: TGTGCCAGCAGCCAAGATTTCAGGCTCTATACAATAGAGGAGCAGTTCTTC
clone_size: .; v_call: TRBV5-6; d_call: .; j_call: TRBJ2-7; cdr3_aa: CASSLGVGLEQYF; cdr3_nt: TGTGCCAGCAGCTTGGGGGTTGGTCTCGAGCAGTACTTC
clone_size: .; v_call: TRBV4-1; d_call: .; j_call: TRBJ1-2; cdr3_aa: CASSQDTAGPYGYTF; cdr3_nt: TGCGCCAGCAGCCAAGATACTGCAGGGCCCTATGGCTACACCTTC
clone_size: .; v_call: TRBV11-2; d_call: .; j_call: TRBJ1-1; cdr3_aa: CASSLPPHLNTEAFF; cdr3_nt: TGTGCCAGCAGCTTACCCCCTCACCTGAACACTGAAGCTTTCTTT
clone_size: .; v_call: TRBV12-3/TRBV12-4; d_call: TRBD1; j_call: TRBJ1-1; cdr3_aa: CASSQTGGTEAFF; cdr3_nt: TGTGCCAGCAGCCAGACAGGGGGCACTGAAGCTTTCTTT
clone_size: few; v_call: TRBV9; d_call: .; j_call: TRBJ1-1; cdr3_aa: CASSAGGGFTEAFF; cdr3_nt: TGTGCCAGCAGCGCCGGAGGCGGTTTCACTGAAGCTTTCTTT
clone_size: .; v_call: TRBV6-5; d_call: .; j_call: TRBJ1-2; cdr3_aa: CASSPQLPRHYGYTF; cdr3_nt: TGTGCCAGCAGCCCACAGCTCCCTCGGCACTATGGCTACACCTTC